The source of this TCR beta chain is a study of long-term antiretroviral therapy in people with HIV. At survey level, the immunoSEQ assay was run in its v3.0 version. Data came from immunoSEQ multiplex PCR; TCRdb stores just in-frame clones and leaves some out. The sample yields 30,000 to 35,000 clones, 65% to 85% seen once. Germline lookup yields CDR1 LNHDA and CDR2 SQIVND (reference sequence). The V end lost 6 bases, the J end lost 8 bases, and 13 bases lay between the germline ends. This CDR3 has 13 residues. A minimum of one pre-ART and two post-ART PBMC samples existed for each donor. On this clone itself: What it binds is unknown.

Study conclusions and caveats: Older ART regimens may have been in use when blood was drawn between the mid-2000s and the late 2010s.

This sample comprised unsorted PBMCs, obtained 3 years after starting antiretroviral therapy. The chain employs TRBV19 and TRBJ1-4; D is unclear. The clonotype originates from a man aged 50 to 60 with HIV. This CDR3 is CASRWALGEKLFF. The CDR3 bases are TGTGCCAGTAGATGGGCGCTGGGAGAAAAACTGTTTTTT.